These T cell receptor beta chains were read from a single sample in a study of T cells in localized non-small cell lung cancer. Clones were read by immunoSEQ multiplex PCR, and TCRdb kept only the in-frame ones, dropping some. The data contain some 90,000 clones, 87% of them singletons. The material was peripheral blood, obtained before any cancer treatment. The receptors derive from a man aged 40 to 69 with stage I squamous cell lung carcinoma. CDR3s include the opening cysteine and the closing phenylalanine or tryptophan. Fields, in order: D gene, clone size, J gene, V gene, CDR3 length, CDR3 protein, CDR3 DNA. D genes are given only for firm matches. The listing skips clone size in some rows; elsewhere it reads once, few, many or a size class.

d_call: .; clone_size: once; j_call: TRBJ1-5; v_call: TRBV19; cdr3_length: 15; cdr3_aa: CASSIRYDSNQPQHF; cdr3_nt: TGTGCCAGTAGTATACGGTACGATAGCAATCAGCCCCAGCATTTT
d_call: .; clone_size: .; j_call: TRBJ2-3; v_call: TRBV6-1; cdr3_length: 14; cdr3_aa: CASTLDHSTDTQYF; cdr3_nt: TGTGCCAGTACCTTAGACCATAGCACAGATACGCAGTATTTT
d_call: .; clone_size: once; j_call: TRBJ2-1; v_call: TRBV6-4; cdr3_length: 13; cdr3_aa: CASSDSNLGEQFF; cdr3_nt: TGTGCCAGCAGTGACTCGAACCTGGGGGAGCAGTTCTTC
d_call: TRBD1; clone_size: once; j_call: TRBJ1-6; v_call: TRBV9; cdr3_length: 15; cdr3_aa: CASSAFQGADSPLHF; cdr3_nt: TGTGCCAGCAGCGCATTCCAGGGGGCGGACTCACCCCTCCACTTT
d_call: .; clone_size: .; j_call: TRBJ2-3; v_call: TRBV5-5; cdr3_length: 15; cdr3_aa: CASSLNPSGVDTQYF; cdr3_nt: TGTGCCAGCAGCTTAAACCCCAGTGGGGTAGATACGCAGTATTTT
d_call: TRBD1; clone_size: .; j_call: TRBJ1-6; v_call: TRBV5-1; cdr3_length: 15; cdr3_aa: CASTLGTGNNSPLHF; cdr3_nt: TGCGCCAGCACCCTAGGGACAGGGAATAATTCACCCCTCCACTTT
d_call: .; clone_size: .; j_call: TRBJ2-1; v_call: TRBV5-4; cdr3_length: 15; cdr3_aa: CASSLAAGVYNEQFF; cdr3_nt: TGTGCCAGCAGCTTGGCGGCGGGCGTATACAATGAGCAGTTCTTC
d_call: .; clone_size: few; j_call: TRBJ1-4; v_call: TRBV29-1; cdr3_length: 13; cdr3_aa: CSVEQGIGEKLFF; cdr3_nt: TGCAGCGTTGAGCAGGGGATAGGGGAAAAACTGTTTTTT
d_call: .; clone_size: .; j_call: TRBJ2-7; v_call: TRBV28; cdr3_length: 13; cdr3_aa: CASSPDIAYEQYF; cdr3_nt: TGTGCCAGCAGCCCCGACATAGCCTACGAGCAGTACTTC
d_call: .; clone_size: .; j_call: TRBJ2-3; v_call: TRBV9; cdr3_length: 14; cdr3_aa: CASKSDWSTDTQYF; cdr3_nt: TGTGCCAGCAAGTCAGATTGGAGCACAGATACGCAGTATTTT
d_call: .; clone_size: .; j_call: TRBJ1-2; v_call: TRBV4-1; cdr3_length: 18; cdr3_aa: CASSQPYRARFGNYGYTF; cdr3_nt: TGCGCCAGCAGCCAACCTTACAGGGCGAGGTTCGGCAACTATGGCTACACCTTC
d_call: .; clone_size: .; j_call: TRBJ2-7; v_call: TRBV7-9; cdr3_length: 15; cdr3_aa: CASSFVGSIKYEQYF; cdr3_nt: TGTGCCAGCAGCTTCGTCGGCTCAATTAAATACGAGCAGTACTTC
d_call: .; clone_size: .; j_call: TRBJ1-2; v_call: TRBV11-2; cdr3_length: 16; cdr3_aa: CASSLFGRGAGNGYTF; cdr3_nt: TGTGCCAGCAGCTTATTCGGCAGGGGCGCGGGGAATGGCTACACCTTC
d_call: TRBD1; clone_size: .; j_call: TRBJ1-2; v_call: TRBV7-9; cdr3_length: 15; cdr3_aa: CASSLVSAGGYGYTF; cdr3_nt: TGTGCCAGCAGCTTAGTTTCAGCAGGGGGCTATGGCTACACCTTC
d_call: .; clone_size: once; j_call: TRBJ2-1; v_call: TRBV7-8; cdr3_length: 14; cdr3_aa: CASSLGRVGMVQFF; cdr3_nt: TGTGCCAGCAGCTTAGGCAGGGTGGGTATGGTGCAGTTCTTC
d_call: .; clone_size: .; j_call: TRBJ1-5; v_call: TRBV4-2; cdr3_length: 14; cdr3_aa: CASSQTWGGQPQHF; cdr3_nt: TGTGCCAGCAGCCAAACATGGGGCGGTCAGCCCCAGCATTTT
d_call: .; clone_size: .; j_call: TRBJ1-2; v_call: TRBV5-4; cdr3_length: 14; cdr3_aa: CASSPGQNNYGYTF; cdr3_nt: TGTGCCAGCAGCCCTGGGCAGAACAACTATGGCTACACCTTC
d_call: .; clone_size: few; j_call: TRBJ2-1; v_call: TRBV29-1; cdr3_length: 11; cdr3_aa: CSVLKRDEQFF; cdr3_nt: TGCAGCGTTCTGAAGCGGGATGAGCAGTTCTTC
d_call: .; clone_size: .; j_call: TRBJ2-3; v_call: TRBV19; cdr3_length: 13; cdr3_aa: CASSIGGGDTQYF; cdr3_nt: TGTGCCAGTAGTATCGGTGGAGGAGATACGCAGTATTTT
d_call: .; clone_size: few; j_call: TRBJ2-1; v_call: TRBV18; cdr3_length: 15; cdr3_aa: CASSPAYSSYNEQFF; cdr3_nt: TGTGCCAGCTCACCAGCGTACAGCTCCTACAATGAGCAGTTCTTC
d_call: .; clone_size: .; j_call: TRBJ2-4; v_call: TRBV6-6; cdr3_length: 13; cdr3_aa: CASSLGAEDIQYF; cdr3_nt: TGTGCCAGCAGTTTAGGGGCTGAGGACATTCAGTACTTC
d_call: TRBD1; clone_size: .; j_call: TRBJ2-7; v_call: TRBV2; cdr3_length: 14; cdr3_aa: CASRKGTGGYEQYF; cdr3_nt: TGTGCCAGCAGGAAGGGGACAGGGGGCTACGAGCAGTACTTC
d_call: .; clone_size: once; j_call: TRBJ2-1; v_call: TRBV7-9; cdr3_length: 15; cdr3_aa: CASSLEGQGLNEQFF; cdr3_nt: TGTGCCAGCAGCTTAGAGGGCCAGGGCCTCAATGAGCAGTTCTTC
d_call: TRBD1; clone_size: few; j_call: TRBJ1-6; v_call: TRBV19; cdr3_length: 15; cdr3_aa: CASSLPGQYNSPLHF; cdr3_nt: TGTGCCAGTAGTCTCCCGGGACAGTATAATTCACCCCTCCACTTT
d_call: .; clone_size: .; j_call: TRBJ2-3; v_call: TRBV2; cdr3_length: 15; cdr3_aa: CASSPSQGGVDTQYF; cdr3_nt: TGTGCCAGCAGCCCTTCTCAGGGGGGCGTGGATACGCAGTATTTT
d_call: .; clone_size: .; j_call: TRBJ1-1; v_call: TRBV7-2; cdr3_length: 14; cdr3_aa: CASSKRGFNTEAFF; cdr3_nt: TGTGCCAGCAGCAAGAGAGGGTTTAACACTGAAGCTTTCTTT
d_call: .; clone_size: .; j_call: TRBJ1-2; v_call: TRBV5-4; cdr3_length: 13; cdr3_aa: CASRSEGQNGYTF; cdr3_nt: TGTGCCAGCAGGTCTGAGGGGCAGAATGGCTACACCTTC
d_call: TRBD2; clone_size: .; j_call: TRBJ2-1; v_call: TRBV7-8; cdr3_length: 17; cdr3_aa: CASSLVRRTSGNNEQFF; cdr3_nt: TGTGCCAGCAGCTTAGTTCGTCGGACTAGCGGCAACAATGAGCAGTTCTTC
d_call: TRBD2; clone_size: .; j_call: TRBJ2-5; v_call: TRBV5-1; cdr3_length: 15; cdr3_aa: CASSLVLAGSETQYF; cdr3_nt: TGCGCCAGCAGCTTGGTACTAGCGGGGTCGGAGACCCAGTACTTC
d_call: TRBD1; clone_size: .; j_call: TRBJ2-2; v_call: TRBV2; cdr3_length: 14; cdr3_aa: CASSGQGRAGELFF; cdr3_nt: TGTGCCAGCAGTGGACAGGGTAGGGCCGGGGAGCTGTTTTTT
d_call: .; clone_size: .; j_call: TRBJ2-2; v_call: TRBV4-2; cdr3_length: 15; cdr3_aa: CASTRSTDITGELFF; cdr3_nt: TGTGCCAGCACCCGCTCCACGGACATCACCGGGGAGCTGTTTTTT
d_call: .; clone_size: .; j_call: TRBJ2-3; v_call: TRBV30; cdr3_length: 14; cdr3_aa: CAWSRRGSIDTQYF; cdr3_nt: TGTGCCTGGAGTAGAAGGGGGTCAATAGATACGCAGTATTTT
d_call: .; clone_size: .; j_call: TRBJ2-2; v_call: TRBV30; cdr3_length: 14; cdr3_aa: CASPGQLNTGELFF; cdr3_nt: TGTGCCTCCCCTGGACAGCTGAACACCGGGGAGCTGTTTTTT